This paragraph covers one T cell receptor beta chain sequence. Its antigen is not known. The source of the sample is a study of cytomegalovirus exposure and HLA in healthy donors. Study conclusions and caveats: Later, an analysis found that TCR clusters from the first cohort tended to co-occur in the 110 or so validation repertoires.

In germline, CDR1 is MGHDK, CDR2 SYGVNS. The CDR3 is 15 amino acids. The V gene lost 1 base and the J gene lost 2 bases, with 11 bases spanning the gap. The method was immunoSEQ multiplex PCR; TCRdb's version includes in-frame clones alone and lacks a portion of them. Counted here are some 40,000 clones, 80% to 95% occurring once; the ten biggest clones make up 3% to 3.5%. The sample taken for sequencing was PBMCs. The chain carries TRBV25-1 and TRBJ2-5, with D tentatively TRBD1 (5 bases). The source of this sequence is a man aged 18 to 29 in good health and CMV-seronegative. CDR3 residues: CASSEFSRAQETQYF. The CDR3 DNA follows: TGTGCCAGCAGTGAATTTAGCAGGGCACAAGAGACCCAGTACTTC.